This is a list of T cell receptor beta chains from one sample in a study of blood T cell repertoires in COVID-19. Profiling relied on immunoSEQ multiplex PCR, and the TCRdb table lists in-frame clones only, not all of them. The sample consists of more than 95,000 clones, roughly 82% of them appearing once. Input material: peripheral blood. The receptors shown here come from a man aged 80 or over with acute or convalescent COVID-19. The CDR3 runs from the conserved cysteine through the conserved F or W. Each record gives: D gene, clone size, V gene, J gene, CDR3 protein, CDR3 DNA. A D gene is named only where the DNA matches it firmly. The size field is filled for only some rows; it gives once, few, many or a size class.

d_gene: -; abundance: -; v_gene: TRBV7-2; j_gene: TRBJ2-5; CDR3aa: CASSLDGGETQYF; CDR3nt: TGTGCCAGCAGCTTAGACGGTGGAGAGACCCAGTACTTC
d_gene: -; abundance: many; v_gene: TRBV18; j_gene: TRBJ2-5; CDR3aa: CASSPLGRSKETQYF; CDR3nt: TGTGCCAGCTCACCACTTGGGAGGTCCAAAGAGACCCAGTACTTC
d_gene: -; abundance: -; v_gene: TRBV5-1; j_gene: TRBJ1-6; CDR3aa: CASSLDQGSRSPLHF; CDR3nt: TGCGCCAGCAGCTTGGATCAGGGTAGTCGGTCACCCCTCCACTTT
d_gene: -; abundance: -; v_gene: TRBV30; j_gene: TRBJ1-2; CDR3aa: CAWAGQSLSDGYTF; CDR3nt: TGTGCCTGGGCAGGACAATCACTATCCGATGGCTACACCTTC
d_gene: TRBD1; abundance: -; v_gene: TRBV7-8; j_gene: TRBJ2-2; CDR3aa: CASSSQTGTGTGELFF; CDR3nt: TGTGCCAGCAGCTCGCAAACCGGGACAGGGACCGGGGAGCTGTTTTTT
d_gene: -; abundance: once; v_gene: TRBV5-1; j_gene: TRBJ1-4; CDR3aa: CASSEPGAYNEKLFF; CDR3nt: TGCGCCAGCAGCGAGCCAGGGGCTTATAATGAAAAACTGTTTTTT
d_gene: -; abundance: -; v_gene: TRBV19; j_gene: TRBJ2-3; CDR3aa: CAVSRDSTDTQYF; CDR3nt: TGTGCGGTCAGCAGGGATAGCACAGATACGCAGTATTTT
d_gene: TRBD1; abundance: -; v_gene: TRBV2; j_gene: TRBJ2-1; CDR3aa: CASSSRTGGRNEQFF; CDR3nt: TGTGCCAGCAGTTCCCGGACAGGGGGTAGGAATGAGCAGTTCTTC
d_gene: TRBD2; abundance: -; v_gene: TRBV7-8; j_gene: TRBJ2-7; CDR3aa: CASSLNSGIVYEQYF; CDR3nt: TGTGCCAGCAGCTTAAATAGCGGGATTGTCTACGAGCAGTACTTC
d_gene: TRBD1; abundance: few; v_gene: TRBV5-1; j_gene: TRBJ2-2; CDR3aa: CASSFGQGFTGELFF; CDR3nt: TGCGCCAGCAGCTTTGGACAGGGGTTCACCGGGGAGCTGTTTTTT
d_gene: TRBD1; abundance: -; v_gene: TRBV28; j_gene: TRBJ2-5; CDR3aa: CASNKWTGRKTQYF; CDR3nt: TGTGCCAGCAACAAGTGGACAGGGCGAAAGACCCAGTACTTC
d_gene: TRBD1; abundance: -; v_gene: TRBV5-6; j_gene: TRBJ2-1; CDR3aa: CASLGTGRSEQFF; CDR3nt: TGTGCCAGCTTGGGGACAGGCCGGAGTGAGCAGTTCTTC
d_gene: -; abundance: few; v_gene: TRBV6-5; j_gene: TRBJ2-3; CDR3aa: CASSLRLSTDTQYF; CDR3nt: TGTGCCAGCAGTTTGAGACTCAGCACAGATACGCAGTATTTT
d_gene: TRBD1; abundance: -; v_gene: TRBV5-5; j_gene: TRBJ2-7; CDR3aa: CASSPTPGTASYEQYF; CDR3nt: TGTGCCAGCAGCCCCACCCCCGGGACAGCGTCCTACGAGCAGTACTTC
d_gene: TRBD1; abundance: once; v_gene: TRBV24-1; j_gene: TRBJ1-6; CDR3aa: CATGTGDSPLHF; CDR3nt: TGTGCCACCGGGACAGGGGATTCACCCCTCCACTTT
d_gene: TRBD2; abundance: -; v_gene: TRBV3-1/TRBV3-2; j_gene: TRBJ2-1; CDR3aa: CASSQRREAGQFF; CDR3nt: TGTGCCAGCAGCCAAAGGCGGGAGGCCGGGCAGTTCTTC
d_gene: -; abundance: once; v_gene: TRBV4-1; j_gene: TRBJ1-5; CDR3aa: CASSQERAYQPQHF; CDR3nt: TGCGCCAGCAGCCAAGAGAGGGCGTATCAGCCCCAGCATTTT
d_gene: -; abundance: -; v_gene: TRBV6-1; j_gene: TRBJ1-3; CDR3aa: CASSEGLRNTIYF; CDR3nt: TGTGCCAGCAGCGAAGGACTGAGAAACACCATATATTTT
d_gene: -; abundance: once; v_gene: TRBV28; j_gene: TRBJ2-5; CDR3aa: CASRSQGTETQYF; CDR3nt: TGTGCCAGCAGGTCACAGGGTACCGAGACCCAGTACTTC
d_gene: -; abundance: -; v_gene: TRBV7-9; j_gene: TRBJ2-3; CDR3aa: CASSTYSGDRSTDTQYF; CDR3nt: TGTGCCAGCAGCACTTATTCGGGGGACAGAAGCACAGATACGCAGTATTTT
d_gene: -; abundance: -; v_gene: TRBV9; j_gene: TRBJ2-7; CDR3aa: CASSVAGAGYEQYF; CDR3nt: TGTGCCAGCAGCGTAGCAGGGGCTGGGTACGAGCAGTACTTC
d_gene: TRBD1; abundance: -; v_gene: TRBV10-3; j_gene: TRBJ1-5; CDR3aa: CATMDADRNQPQHF; CDR3nt: TGTGCCACCATGGACGCGGACAGGAATCAGCCCCAGCATTTT
d_gene: TRBD2; abundance: few; v_gene: TRBV5-1; j_gene: TRBJ2-7; CDR3aa: CASSLLTGTSGYEQYF; CDR3nt: TGCGCCAGCAGCTTGCTGACCGGGACTAGCGGTTACGAGCAGTACTTC